This T cell receptor beta chain was recorded in a study of shared clonotypes between healthy human individuals (dated by TCRdb to about 2020). Broadly, across the study: The cohort comprised two women and a few men aged 18 to 49 years. For each donor, CD4 naive and CD4 memory were each run on three plates, CD8 naive on two plates, and CD8 memory on one plate. Blood TCR repertoires of 5 or 6 healthy adults were deeply sequenced to estimate repertoire size and the extent of clonotype sharing between individuals. Different laboratories and diverse techniques were used to prepare libraries and sequence TCR repertoires, to increase sequencing depth and limit assay-specific biases. Leukapheresis yielded between about 0.9 and 10 billion PBMCs per donor. The paper as a whole reports these results and caveats: Only blood was sampled, and tissue TCR repertoires likely differ from those in blood. Based on pairwise subsampling, the degree of clonotype sharing among donors was expected to be affected by sequencing depth. Because the study included a small number of donors, the genetic and exposure-history diversity represented was limited. Even with the large sequencing depth, rarefaction of the sorted-subset datasets indicated that sequencing was incomplete. Across several donors, roughly 5.1% of naive CD4, approximately 4% of naive CD8, roughly 2.2% of memory CD4, and 0.4% of memory CD8 clonotypes were shared. Compared with non-shared clonotypes, the clonotypes found in all four sorted-subset donors had higher generation probabilities. Naive subsets generally had larger estimated clonotype richness than memory subsets.

Healthy HIV-negative adults with no recently reported acute infections or vaccinations were included as donors. Every donor was a Caucasian adult residing in Nashville, Tennessee, USA. CD4+ T cells were enriched by magnetic negative selection; naive cells were then positively selected on CD45RA, and the negative fraction formed the memory subset. After blood collection by leukapheresis, PBMCs were isolated using Ficoll-Histopaque density gradient centrifugation and then cryopreserved in the vapor phase of liquid nitrogen. Analytical flow cytometry was used to check the purity and quantity of every magnetically sorted T cell population. Genomic DNA was isolated from every sorted fraction and measured by UV absorbance on a Nanodrop 2000c. TCR CDR3 regions were amplified from genomic DNA by multiplex PCR using the deep immunoSEQ assay. Extracted genomic DNA from each cell subset was spread evenly across all wells of several immunoSEQ 96-well plates, with each plate serving as a replicate. For sorted subsets, 200 ng of genomic DNA, equivalent to tens of thousands of T cell genomes, went into each replicate PCR. Purified libraries were quantified with a Qubit 3.0 fluorometer, sized on a Bioanalyzer 2100, and re-quantified with the KAPA Library Quantification kit. Every immunoSEQ 96-well plate was sequenced on a dedicated single-read 150-cycle Illumina NextSeq 550 flow cell. Per the original workflow: Because the immunoSEQ output held only junctional sequences and lacked quality scores, the filtering could not match the filtering applied to full-length reads. Sequences were annotated with PyIR, a Python wrapper for IgBLAST v1.9, and V/J genes and CDR3 were assigned using IMGT germline references. Reads were filtered out if the reads had weak V/J assignments (E-value above 1e-6), no CDR3, stop codons, out-of-frame junctions, or ambiguous translated residues. V3J clonotypes were defined as sequences sharing an identical inferred V gene, J gene, and CDR3 amino acid sequence. Percentage overlap between repertoires was computed as shared unique clonotypes divided by the size of the smaller repertoire. Three approaches were used to assess repertoire richness: RTK rarefaction, the Chao1 estimator, and Recon v2.1 estimates of unobserved clonotypes. Generation probabilities were computed with OLGA for all TCRbeta clonotypes obtained by the gDNA method from a handful of donors. This immuneACCESS table, as held by TCRdb, lists in-frame sequences with V and J called but not all clones. Of the missing ones, under half trace to an unresolved V gene in checked studies; the others have no known cause. Clone size and the V and J calls come from that table; the DNA yielded D and trimming. For this sample there are roughly 2,500,000 clones; roughly 93% appear just once. In total, the top ten clones hold about 0.39% of the sample.

Regarding this clone: No cognate antigen has been identified for it. The input lacks base qualities; no much larger clone sits a single base away.

The source material was naive CD4+ T cells from PBMCs. According to the study, the label for this sample's cell subset or site signals: CD45RA+ positively selected. The receptor was derived from a man aged 18 to 30 in good health. Some clones in this sample may be carry-over from other donors' samples.

The CDR3 here reads CASSPGGLAGGRYTDTQYF. The nucleotides read TGTGCCAGCTCACCAGGAGGACTAGCGGGAGGCCGATACACAGATACGCAGTATTTT. The V and J segments used are TRBV18 and TRBJ2-3, and TRBD2 aligns with 14 junction nucleotides. The germline V end is reduced by 2 bases and the J end by 2 bases; junction bases left unmatched: 9. The germline V gene supplies CDR1 KGHSH and CDR2 LQKENI. The CDR3 goes from the cysteine to the phenylalanine over 19 residues. Only the CDR3 part of the read is kept: 57 bases, read in frame from the first base.